One and the same sample provided the 15 T cell receptor beta chains below, sequenced in a study of blood T cell repertoires in COVID-19. Sequenced by immunoSEQ multiplex PCR; TCRdb stores in-frame clones only, minus some. The table lists approximately 300,000 clones, more than 90% of them singletons. Sequenced: PBMCs or T cells enriched from blood (not recorded which). Source of these receptors: a man aged 60 to 69 who had recovered from COVID-19.

This clone occurred a few times. The chain carries TRBV6-6 and TRBJ2-2; 8 nucleotides line up with TRBD1. The CDR3 is made up of 16 amino acids. CDR1 MNHNY and CDR2 SVGAGI come from the germline V gene (reference sequence). Losses at the gene ends were 5 bases for V and 2 bases for J; bases not matched to a gene: 7. CDR3 sequence (DNA): TGTGCCAGCAGTCTTAGACAGGGGAGAAACACCGGGGAGCTGTTTTTT. Protein product: CASSLRQGRNTGELFF.

As to this clone: This CDR3 is also generated by other DNA sequences in the sample. J is TRBJ1-1 and V is TRBV7-9, with D maybe TRBD1 (5 bases). V was clipped by 2 bases and J by 0 bases, with 7 bases between them. Germline CDR1 and CDR2: SEHNR and FQNEAQ (reference sequence). The CDR3 covers 14 residues. The CDR3: CASSLTGLNTEAFF. Written as DNA, the CDR3 is TGTGCCAGCAGCTTAACAGGACTGAACACTGAAGCTTTCTTT.

V gene TRBV5-1 combines with J gene TRBJ1-2; 8 bases fit TRBD1. The CDR3 sequence is 15 residues long. Losses at the gene ends were 4 bases for V and 8 bases for J; bases not matched to a gene: 13. Germline-derived CDR1 and CDR2 are SGHRS and YFSETQ. CDR3 DNA: TGCGCCAGCAGCGTAAATACAGGGGGAGTTTGGGGCTACACCTTC. This sequence encodes CASSVNTGGVWGYTF. The whole variable domain, remainder taken from reference TRBV5-1 and TRBJ1-2, is KAGVTQTPRYLIKTRGQQVTLSCSPISGHRSVSWYQQTPGQGLQFLFEYFSETQRNKGNFPGRFSGRQFSNSRSEMNVSTLELGDSALYLCASSVNTGGVWGYTFGSGTRLTVV.

This rearrangement joins TRBV7-9 to TRBJ1-2; the D is unclear. CDR3 size: 13 residues. The germline CDR1 and CDR2 sequences are SEHNR and FQNEAQ (reference sequence). The V end lost 4 bases, the J end lost 8 bases, and 14 bases lay between the germline ends. DNA for the CDR3: TGTGCCAGCAGCTCCGGAGCCGAACGGGGCTACACCTTC. It specifies CASSSGAERGYTF.

J is TRBJ2-1 and V is TRBV7-2; possibly TRBD2 for D (5 bases). CDR1 and CDR2 (germline): SGHTA, FQGNSA. This CDR3 contains 18 residues. V was trimmed by 5 bases and J by 2 bases, leaving 22 bases between them. CDR3 bases: TGTGCCAGCAGCCCCACCACACGGTGGCGGGCAACCTACAATGAGCAGTTCTTC. This translates into CASSPTTRWRATYNEQFF.

The gene calls are TRBV27 and TRBJ1-5; D is unclear. The V end was cut by 1 base, the J end by 1 base, with 8 bases between. The CDR3 spans 15 residues. CDR1 is MNHEY, CDR2 SMNVEV, per germline (reference sequence). For the CDR3, the DNA is TGTGCCAGCAGTTTATTTTCTCCGAGCAATCAGCCCCAGCATTTT. Translated: CASSLFSPSNQPQHF.

The rearrangement links TRBV10-3 to TRBJ2-7, with 7 bases matching TRBD2. V lost 4 bases, J lost 3 bases, and 6 bases stayed unmatched. The CDR3 is 14 residues long. Per the germline V gene, CDR1 is ENHRY and CDR2 is SYGVKD. The CDR3: CAISATGTNYEQYF. The CDR3 DNA follows: TGTGCCATCAGTGCCACCGGGACTAACTACGAGCAGTACTTC.

The chain carries TRBV5-8 and TRBJ2-4; no reliable D call. Germline V CDR1 and CDR2: SGHTS, YDEGEE. The ends were cut back, 0 bases at V and 5 bases at J, with 3 bases in the middle. This CDR3 is built from 12 residues. CDR3 sequence (DNA): TGTGCCAGCAGCTTGGTAGAAAACATTCAGTACTTC. This translates into CASSLVENIQYF.

The chain has TRBV6-5 and TRBJ2-1, with 13 bases fitting TRBD2. CDR1 is MNHEY, CDR2 SVGAGI, per germline. The CDR3 covers 14 residues. V lost 5 bases, J lost 12 bases, and 7 bases stayed unmatched. The chain's CDR3 is CASSQGTSGTRQFF. Here the CDR3 DNA reads TGTGCCAGCAGTCAGGGGACTAGCGGGACCAGGCAGTTCTTC.

The CDR3 spells CASSLGVTSRAGELFF. The CDR3 bases are TGTGCCAGCAGCTTAGGTGTGACAAGTCGAGCAGGGGAGCTGTTTTTT. This sequence joins TRBV7-9 and TRBJ2-2; D call uncertain. This CDR3 contains 16 residues. V lost 1 base and J lost 8, with 17 bases in between. Germline V gives CDR1 SEHNR, CDR2 FQNEAQ (reference sequence).

This clone was seen once. The CDR3 region has the DNA TGTGCCAGCAGCTTAGCGGGAGTTATGTCAGATACGCAGTATTTT. It yields the protein CASSLAGVMSDTQYF. The genes are TRBV11-2 and TRBJ2-3; tentatively, D is TRBD2 (6 bases). Trimming removed 1 base from V and 4 bases from J, with 12 bases in between. The CDR3 length is 15 residues. Per germline, CDR1 SGHAT and CDR2 FQNNGV. Filled out from reference TRBV11-2 and TRBJ2-3, the complete variable domain reads EAGVAQSPRYKIIEKRQSVAFWCNPISGHATLYWYQQILGQGPKLLIQFQNNGVVDDSQLPKDRFSAERLKGVDSTLKIQPAKLEDSAVYLCASSLAGVMSDTQYFGPGTRLTVL.

CDR3 region: CASSHLGDLGEKLFF. CDR3 sequence (DNA): TGTGCCAGCAGTCACCTGGGGGACTTAGGTGAAAAACTGTTTTTT. The gene calls are TRBV6-5 and TRBJ1-4; perhaps TRBD1 as D (5 bases). V was shortened by 5 bases and J by 7 bases, with 17 bases between the two germline ends. The length of the CDR3 is 15 residues. Per germline, CDR1 MNHEY and CDR2 SVGAGI.

The genes are TRBV18 and TRBJ2-5; 8 nucleotides agree with TRBD1. The V and J ends lost 4 bases and 0 bases, in that order; junction bases with no gene match: 7. Germline V lookup: CDR1 KGHSH, CDR2 LQKENI. The CDR3 extends over 16 amino acids. CDR3 loop: CASSLRTGRYQETQYF. Written as DNA, the CDR3 is TGTGCCAGCTCACTCCGGACAGGGCGGTACCAAGAGACCCAGTACTTC.

The chain couples TRBV18 to TRBJ2-6, with D uncertain. Deletions cut 3 bases from V and 2 bases from J, with 5 bases between. From germline, CDR1 is KGHSH and CDR2 LQKENI. The CDR3 loop spans 14 amino acids. In DNA form, the CDR3 reads TGTGCCAGCTCACCCCAGGCTGGGGCCAACGTCCTGACTTTC. Residues: CASSPQAGANVLTF.

The J gene is TRBJ1-4, the V gene TRBV18; tentative D call: TRBD1 (5 bases). Germline-derived CDR1 and CDR2 are KGHSH and LQKENI. The length of the CDR3 is 15 residues. V was clipped by 6 bases and J by 4 bases, with 15 bases between them. In DNA form, the CDR3 reads TGTGCCAGCTCCCCTGGGGCCAGCCATAATGAAAAACTGTTTTTT. Encoded protein: CASSPGASHNEKLFF.